This T cell receptor beta chain appears in the sequencing data of a study of PD-1 blockade in classical Hodgkin lymphoma (TCRdb year 2020). Broadly, across the study: Nivolumab dosing was 3 mg/kg intravenously every 2 weeks, continuing until either disease progression or unacceptable toxicity. The study used TCR beta sequencing and CyTOF to define a peripheral blood immune signature of response to PD-1 blockade in classical Hodgkin lymphoma. Study-wide findings and limitations: The study was limited to a single clinical trial cohort, and causes of repertoire differences, possibly disease activity or prior therapy, remained undefined. Baseline TCR diversity was reported to be lower in newly diagnosed patients than in healthy donors, and even lower in relapsed/refractory patients. Diversity was lower in patients who began nivolumab less than 1 year after ASCT, so these patients were left out of later analyses to avoid confounding by immune reconstitution. CD4+ but not CD8+ TCR diversity rose significantly by C4D1 (p=0.0027 vs p=0.16), most apparent in complete responders (p=0.02). Trial patients with a complete response had baseline diversity similar to that of newly diagnosed patients, while partial responders and progressors had significantly lower diversity.

Genomic DNA was extracted with the Qiagen DNeasy kit from unsorted PBMCs and from negatively selected CD4+ and CD8+ fractions. TCR beta CDR3 regions were amplified by immunoSEQ multiplex PCR using primers annealing to V and J segments. A synthetic immune receptor repertoire was used to minimize amplification bias, and remaining bias was computationally removed after sequencing. Per the original workflow: Custom Python scripts were used to quantify repertoire diversity as the Shannon entropy index. The unsorted, CD4+ and CD8+ repertoires were each analyzed separately, with the exception of combined analyses, where CD4+ and CD8+ sequences were merged in silico. Clonal expansion was defined as at least a 2-fold frequency increase after treatment relative to C1D1, with a pseudocount of 0.5 for undetected baseline clones. Singleton clones were defined as clones with 0 or 1 copy at C1D1, and non-singleton clones were defined as clones with 2 or more copies. By matching protein sequences in sorted samples from the same patient, clones expanded in unsorted samples were annotated as CD4+, CD8+ or unknown. Wilcoxon tests were applied to paired samples to test diversity changes from C1D1 to C4D1. What TCRdb holds here is the immuneACCESS table cut down to in-frame rearrangements. Part of the clones is not present; checked against another copy, under half of the missing clones reflect an unresolved V gene, and the others are unexplained. The V and J calls and clone size come from that table; D and trimming were worked out from the DNA. This sample comprises about 27,000 clones, around 84% of them detected only once. The ten largest clones add up to around 35% of the sample.

The label giving this sample's time point can be read as: cycle 2 day 1 (C2D1) of nivolumab. All trial patients had relapsed after autologous stem cell transplantation, with cohorts A, B and C differing in prior brentuximab vedotin exposure. The trial cohort comprised some 60 patients with relapsed/refractory classical Hodgkin lymphoma whose best overall responses were complete response, partial response or progressive disease. Trial patients were treated with single-agent nivolumab in the multi-cohort phase II CheckMate 205 trial. An independent review committee assessed best overall response by applying the 2007 International Working Group response criteria. Trial PBMCs were collected immediately before nivolumab initiation (C1D1) and during therapy at cycle 2 day 1 and cycle 4 day 1. Peripheral blood was collected in 8 mL Vacutainer Cell Preparation Tubes, from which PBMCs were isolated by centrifugation and then cryopreserved.

About this clone itself: The antigen it binds to is not known. Base-call qualities are not available, and no considerably larger clone is one nucleotide away.

CDR1 and CDR2 (SGHRS, YFSETQ) derive from the germline V gene. V is shortened by 2 bases, J by 0 bases, and the region joining them spans 17 bases. From the cysteine through the phenylalanine, the CDR3 covers 17 amino acids. Solely the CDR3 DNA is kept, with 51 bases framed from the first base. This receptor chain uses TRBV5-1 and TRBJ1-1; TRBD1 is possibly the D segment (5 matching bases). This receptor was taken from a human donor with classical Hodgkin lymphoma. Source: peripheral blood mononuclear cells (PBMCs), taken before the second cycle of nivolumab. The nucleotides are TGCGCCAGCAGCTTTTTCAGGGAGGTGGGAATGAACACTGAAGCTTTCTTT. Translated, this is CASSFFREVGMNTEAFF.